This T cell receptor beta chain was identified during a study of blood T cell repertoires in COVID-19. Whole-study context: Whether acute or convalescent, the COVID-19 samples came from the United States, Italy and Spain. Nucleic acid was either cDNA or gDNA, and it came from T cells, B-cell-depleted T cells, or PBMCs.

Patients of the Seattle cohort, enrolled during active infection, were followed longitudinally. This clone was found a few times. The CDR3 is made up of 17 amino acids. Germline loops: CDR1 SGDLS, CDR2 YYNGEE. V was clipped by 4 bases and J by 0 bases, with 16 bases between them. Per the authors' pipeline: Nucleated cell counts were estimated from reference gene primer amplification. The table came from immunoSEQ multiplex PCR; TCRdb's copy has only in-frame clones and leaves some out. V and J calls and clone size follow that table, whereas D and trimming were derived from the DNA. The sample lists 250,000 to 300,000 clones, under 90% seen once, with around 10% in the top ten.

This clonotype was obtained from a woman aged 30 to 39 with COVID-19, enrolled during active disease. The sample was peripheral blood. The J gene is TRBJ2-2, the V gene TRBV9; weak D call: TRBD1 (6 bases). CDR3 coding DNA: TGTGCCAGCAGCCCCGATCCTGGGGGCCCGAACACCGGGGAGCTGTTTTTT. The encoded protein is CASSPDPGGPNTGELFF.